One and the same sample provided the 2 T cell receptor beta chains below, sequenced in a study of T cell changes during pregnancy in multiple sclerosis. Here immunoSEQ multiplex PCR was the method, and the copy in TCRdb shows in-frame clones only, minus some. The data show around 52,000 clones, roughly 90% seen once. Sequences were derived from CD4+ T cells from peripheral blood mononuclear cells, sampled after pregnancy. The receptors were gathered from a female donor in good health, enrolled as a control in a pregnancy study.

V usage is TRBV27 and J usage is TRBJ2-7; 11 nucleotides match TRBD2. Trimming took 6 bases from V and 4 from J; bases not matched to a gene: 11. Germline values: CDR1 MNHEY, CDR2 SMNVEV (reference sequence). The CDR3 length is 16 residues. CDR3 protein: CASSLDPLAGVYEQYF. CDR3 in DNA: TGTGCCAGCAGCTTAGACCCACTAGCGGGGGTGTACGAGCAGTACTTC.

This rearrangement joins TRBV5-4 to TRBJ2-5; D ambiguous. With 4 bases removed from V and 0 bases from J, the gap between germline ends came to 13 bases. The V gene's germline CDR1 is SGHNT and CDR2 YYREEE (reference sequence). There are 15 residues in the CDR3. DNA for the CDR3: TGTGCCAGCAGCCGTCCAGGCCCAGACCAAGAGACCCAGTACTTC. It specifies CASSRPGPDQETQYF.